Described below is a single TCR beta chain sequence and its context. The source of the sample is a study of blood T cell repertoires in COVID-19. Study information: Sites across the United States, Italy and Spain contributed samples from acute and convalescent COVID-19. T cells, B-cell-depleted T cells, or PBMCs provided the cDNA or gDNA that served as material.

Some clones are missing from TCRdb's copy, which holds only in-frame ones; the method was immunoSEQ multiplex PCR. The sample contains 150,000 to 200,000 clones, approximately 79% of which appear only once. The clonotype comes from a woman of 80 years or more with acute or convalescent COVID-19. The sequenced sample consisted of peripheral blood.

The CDR3 coding sequence is TGTGCCAGCAGTTTATTTGGGACAGGCACCCAGCATTTT. Its translation: CASSLFGTGTQHF. The genes are TRBV28 and TRBJ1-5; 8 positions agree with TRBD1. V trimming: 1 base; J trimming: 11 bases; junction bases outside the gene matches: 4. The CDR3 contains 13 residues. CDR1 and CDR2 (germline): MDHEN, SYDVKM.